One sample yielded the 29 T cell receptor beta chains listed below, sequenced in a study of T cells in Graves' hyperthyroidism and ophthalmopathy. TCR beta CDR3 region amplification was performed from RNA transcripts. The primer set for the first-round RT-PCR of the TCR CDR3 was HTBI. Each CDR3 protein is one row after TCRdb ran MiXCR on the multiplex PCR reads. The sample contains about 680,000 distinct CDR3 sequences, around 40% of which appear only once. The sample comprised blood. These receptor sequences come from a woman aged 35 to 49 with Graves' hyperthyroidism.

This clonotype was seen more than once but under ten times. The chain recombines TRBV2 with TRBJ2-7, with a possible D match to TRBD2 (6 bases). Germline V lookup: CDR1 SNHLY, CDR2 FYNNEI. Trimming left V 6 bases short and J 11 bases short, with 23 bases between. CDR3 length: 14 residues. CDR3 amino acids: CASSPPEGRLGKYF. As DNA, the CDR3 is TGTGCCAGCAGCCCGCCGGAGGGGAGGCTGGGGAAGTACTTC.

This clonotype was seen more than once but under ten times. The chain uses TRBV9 and TRBJ2-7; possibly TRBD1 for D (6 bases). This CDR3 has 14 amino acids. Germline loops: CDR1 SGDLS, CDR2 YYNGEE. The V gene lost 4 bases and the J gene lost 5 bases, with 16 bases spanning the gap. The CDR3 protein is CASSSPGHSHEQYF. The CDR3 DNA follows: TGTGCCAGCAGCTCGCCGGGACATTCCCACGAGCAGTACTTC.

The sample holds many counts of this clonotype. V and J are TRBV20-1 and TRBJ2-7; D is uncertain. Germline values: CDR1 DFQATT, CDR2 SNEGSKA (reference sequence). CDR3 length equals 14 residues. With 5 bases removed from V and 2 bases from J, the gap between germline ends came to 16 bases. As DNA, the CDR3 is TGCAGTGCTCCTGTTAGGGCCTTCACCTACGAGCAGTACTTC. Translation gives CSAPVRAFTYEQYF.

The genes are TRBV24-1 and TRBJ1-5; D ambiguous. The germline V gene encodes CDR1 KGHDR and CDR2 SFDVKD. Trimming took off 4 bases at V and 7 bases at J, with 16 bases between the two ends. The CDR3 loop spans 15 amino acids. This CDR3 is CATSDPDAPGQPQHF. CDR3 coding DNA: TGTGCCACCAGTGACCCGGACGCCCCGGGGCAGCCCCAGCATTTT.

The chain joins TRBV7-2 to TRBJ2-3, with TRBD2 matching over 9 bases. Per germline, CDR1 SGHTA and CDR2 FQGNSA. The CDR3 is 18 amino acids. V was pared by 6 bases and J by 0 bases, with 13 bases of the junction left unmatched. Here the CDR3 DNA reads TGTGCCAGCAGTGCTAGGACACTAAGCGGGGGGAGCACAGATACGCAGTATTTT. As protein: CASSARTLSGGSTDTQYF.

This clonotype has just one count. This may stem from a read error, because a much larger clone lies one nucleotide away. The V call is TRBV29-1, the J call TRBJ2-7; maybe TRBD1 (5 bases). This CDR3 region has 14 residues. V was clipped by 5 bases and J by 5 bases, with 19 bases between them. The germline V gene has CDR1 SQVTM and CDR2 ANQGSEA. The DNA for the CDR3 is TGCAGCGTTCAGTTCAGGGCGGATACCCACGAGCAGTACTTC. The encoded protein is CSVQFRADTHEQYF.

The chain is built from TRBV7-9 and TRBJ2-7, with 8 bases lining up with TRBD1. V was clipped by 3 bases and J by 2 bases; unmatched bases: 3. Per the germline V gene, CDR1 is SEHNR and CDR2 is FQNEAQ (reference sequence). CDR3 length equals 14 residues. The chain's CDR3 is CASSFLRGPYEQYF. CDR3 nucleotide sequence: TGTGCCAGCAGCTTCCTCAGGGGGCCCTACGAGCAGTACTTC.

The V gene is TRBV20-1, the J gene TRBJ1-5; 7 bases match TRBD1. CDR1 is DFQATT and CDR2 is SNEGSKA in the germline V gene (reference sequence). The CDR3 consists of 15 residues. The trim removed 2 bases at V and 2 bases at J, leaving 6 bases unmatched. The chain's CDR3 is CSARRGGAGNQPQHF. The CDR3 DNA reads as TGCAGTGCTAGAAGAGGGGGCGCAGGCAATCAGCCCCAGCATTTT.

This clonotype came up a few times. A much bigger clone sits one base away, suggesting this may be a read error. V gene TRBV10-3 combines with J gene TRBJ2-7; D gene unclear. CDR3 length: 16 residues. Germline loops: CDR1 ENHRY, CDR2 SYGVKD. The CDR3 sequence: CAISELRVSIRYAQYF. The CDR3 DNA is TGTGCCATCAGTGAGTTAAGGGTTTCAATCCGCTACGCGCAGTACTTC.

This clonotype was seen only a few times. The J gene is TRBJ2-2, the V gene TRBV6-6; possible D gene TRBD1, 5 bases. The CDR3 sequence is 15 residues long. Germline V gives CDR1 MNHNY, CDR2 SVGAGI (reference sequence). V shed 0 bases and J shed 2 bases, with 7 bases lying between them. CDR3 DNA sequence: TGTGCCAGCAGTTACTCGACAGTCAACACCGGGGAGCTGTTTTTT. Residues: CASSYSTVNTGELFF.

This clonotype came up many times. This chain links TRBV20-1 with TRBJ2-7; 8 bases map to TRBD1. This CDR3 region has 12 residues. Trimming at V came to 4 bases and at J to 4 bases, leaving 3 bases not matched to a gene. CDR1 and CDR2 from the germline V gene are DFQATT and SNEGSKA (reference sequence). CDR3 sequence (DNA): TGCAGTGCTACAGGGGGCGGGTACGAGCAGTACTTC. Amino acid sequence: CSATGGGYEQYF.

This clonotype was recorded many times. The J gene is TRBJ2-2, the V gene TRBV2; a weak D match, TRBD1 (5 bases). The CDR3 is 13 residues long. The V gene's germline CDR1 is SNHLY and CDR2 FYNNEI. V was clipped by 7 bases and J by 7 bases, with 13 bases between them. This CDR3 is CASTREQGGELFF. The DNA of the CDR3 is TGTGCCAGCACCAGGGAACAAGGCGGGGAGCTGTTTTTT.

The chain joins TRBV12-3 or TRBV12-4 to TRBJ2-2; 8 nucleotides agree with TRBD2. Trimming took 4 bases from V and 1 from J; bases not matched to a gene: 5. The CDR3 is made up of 16 amino acids. The CDR3 coding sequence is TGTGCCAGCAGTTATTACGGGGGGGAGAACACCGGGGAGCTGTTTTTT. Its translation is CASSYYGGENTGELFF.

This clonotype has ten or more counts. The rearrangement links TRBV7-9 to TRBJ1-3; D call uncertain. The CDR3 runs 10 residues. Germline V gene lookup returns CDR1 SEHNR and CDR2 FQNEAQ (reference sequence). This CDR3 is CASDRNTIYF. The CDR3 DNA sequence: TGTGCGTCCGATAGAAACACCATATATTTT.

The table lists this clonotype with a few counts. The V gene is TRBV9, the J gene TRBJ2-2; 14 bases agree with TRBD2. This CDR3 is built from 18 residues. Germline V CDR1 and CDR2: SGDLS, YYNGEE. The J segment lost 0 bases and the V segment lost 4 bases, leaving 5 bases of the junction unmatched. CDR3: CASSPGLAGGANTGELFF. Written as DNA, the CDR3 is TGTGCCAGCAGCCCCGGACTAGCGGGAGGTGCGAACACCGGGGAGCTGTTTTTT.

With respect to this clonotype: A much larger clonotype is one base distant, so this may be a read error. Because it lacks the conserved phenylalanine or tryptophan at the end, this CDR3 is likely a read error. The chain couples TRBV2 to TRBJ2-7; D not resolved. The CDR3 is made up of 13 amino acids. V was shortened by 6 bases and J by 0 bases, with 9 bases between the two germline ends. Germline V gene sequence: CDR1 SNHLY, CDR2 FYNNEI. The CDR3 region has the DNA TGTGCCAGCAGCGTGTGGGGCTCCTACGAGCAGTACCTC. Its translation is CASSVWGSYEQYL.

This clonotype has more than one count but fewer than ten. J is TRBJ2-2 and V is TRBV11-1; D is uncertain. The CDR3 consists of 11 residues. CDR1 SGHAT and CDR2 FQDESV come from the germline V gene (reference sequence). Trimming took 6 bases from V and 6 from J, leaving 5 bases between them. CDR3 in DNA: TGTGCCAGCAGTTGGGCCGGGGAGCTGTTTTTT. Protein sequence: CASSWAGELFF.

This clonotype was picked up many times. The chain recombines TRBV10-3 with TRBJ2-6; D is unclear. Germline V gene lookup returns CDR1 ENHRY and CDR2 SYGVKD. The V gene lost 10 bases and the J gene lost 0 bases, with 13 bases spanning the gap. This CDR3 is built from 15 residues. CDR3 coding DNA: TGTGCCAGCGCAACTATCTTCTCTGGGGCCAACGTCCTGACTTTC. It specifies CASATIFSGANVLTF.

This chain connects TRBV10-3 to TRBJ1-2, with TRBD1 matching over 8 bases. J lost 4 bases, V lost 10 bases, and 17 bases had no gene match. Germline CDR1 and CDR2: ENHRY and SYGVKD. The CDR3 totals 16 residues. CDR3: CASSLYRTGISYGYTF. The CDR3 DNA reads TGTGCCAGCAGCCTCTACCGGACAGGGATAAGCTATGGCTACACCTTC.

This clonotype was detected a few times. The chain uses TRBV7-2 and TRBJ1-3; 7 nucleotides match TRBD1. CDR1 and CDR2 (germline): SGHTA, FQGNSA. CDR3 length: 14 amino acids. Trimming at V came to 5 bases and at J to 1 base, leaving 2 bases not matched to a gene. CDR3 sequence reads: CASSQGESGNTIYF. The CDR3 DNA reads as TGTGCCAGCAGCCAGGGGGAATCTGGAAACACCATATATTTT. Full variable domain (missing parts from reference TRBV7-2 and TRBJ1-3): GAGVSQSPSNKVTEKGKDVELRCDPISGHTALYWYRQSLGQGLEFLIYFQGNSAPDKSGLPSDRFSAERTGGSVSTLTIQRTQQEDSAVYLCASSQGESGNTIYFGEGSWLTVV.

This clonotype was recorded a few times. The chain carries TRBV12-3 or TRBV12-4 and TRBJ2-2; possible D gene TRBD1, 6 bases. This CDR3 spans 15 amino acids. Trimming removed 6 bases from V and 0 bases from J, with 11 bases in between. The CDR3 loop reads CASSYRVPNTGELFF. CDR3 nucleotide sequence: TGTGCCAGCAGCTACAGGGTCCCGAACACCGGGGAGCTGTTTTTT.

This clonotype was seen repeatedly, ten times or more. The chain is built from TRBV6-4 and TRBJ1-1; D might be TRBD1 (5 bases). The V and J ends lost 1 base and 6 bases respectively, with 18 bases between them. Germline CDR1 and CDR2: MRHNA and SNTAGT. The CDR3 length is 16 residues. CDR3 DNA: TGTGCCAGCAGTGACTTTAGGGACCTTGGTGTATCTGAAGCTTTCTTT. This codes for CASSDFRDLGVSEAFF.

This clonotype was seen more than once but under ten times. The genes are TRBV7-2 and TRBJ1-5, with D possibly matching TRBD1 (5 bases). The V end lost 1 base, the J end lost 3 bases, and 13 bases lay between the germline ends. Germline assignment: CDR1 SGHTA and CDR2 FQGNSA. CDR3 size: 16 residues. The CDR3 DNA reads as TGTGCCAGCAGCTTAGGGCCCCGGGACCTCAATCAGCCCCAGCATTTT. Translating gives CASSLGPRDLNQPQHF.

This clonotype has more than one count but fewer than ten. The genes are TRBV5-6 and TRBJ2-7, with 9 positions matching TRBD2. The germline gives CDR1 SGHDT, CDR2 YYEEEE. Trimming removed 4 bases from V and 2 bases from J; junction bases left unmatched: 16. The CDR3 totals 18 residues. The CDR3 here is CASSHRGLAGYPAYEQYF. CDR3 in DNA: TGTGCCAGCAGCCATCGTGGTCTAGCGGGATATCCCGCCTACGAGCAGTACTTC.

The V and J genes are TRBV7-2 and TRBJ2-7, with TRBD1 as a possible D gene (6 bases). V lost 4 bases and J lost 6, with 13 bases in between. Germline V gives CDR1 SGHTA, CDR2 FQGNSA. This CDR3 is built from 13 residues. CDR3 bases: TGTGCCAGCAGCTCCTCAGGGGTCTCCGAGCAGTACTTC. Protein product: CASSSSGVSEQYF.

CDR3: CSAREGQGKETQYF. The CDR3 DNA is TGCAGTGCTAGGGAAGGACAGGGGAAAGAGACCCAGTACTTC. V usage is TRBV20-1 and J usage is TRBJ2-5, with 9 bases lining up with TRBD1. The CDR3 runs to 14 residues. V shed 3 bases and J 3 bases; nucleotides not matched to a gene: 5. CDR1 DFQATT and CDR2 SNEGSKA come from the germline V gene (reference sequence).

This clonotype was recorded at least ten times. This rearrangement joins TRBV2 to TRBJ1-1, with D maybe TRBD1 (5 bases). This CDR3 has 15 amino acids. The V gene's germline CDR1 is SNHLY and CDR2 FYNNEI. The CDR3 coding sequence is TGTGACACAAACCAAGGGACTCGCTGGGACACTGAAGCTTTCTTT. Residues: CDTNQGTRWDTEAFF. The whole variable domain, filled in from reference TRBV2 and TRBJ1-1, reads EPEVTQTPSHQVTQMGQEVILRCVPISNHLYFYWYRQILGQKVEFLVSFYNNEISEKSEIFDDQFSVERPDGSNFTLKIRSTKLEDSAMYFCDTNQGTRWDTEAFFGQGTRLTVV.

The CDR3 loop is CASRYNGQESSYNSPLHF. The DNA for the CDR3 is TGTGCCAGCAGATACAATGGACAGGAGAGCTCCTATAATTCACCCCTCCACTTT. V and J are TRBV7-8 and TRBJ1-6; 7 bases match TRBD1. The CDR3 covers 18 residues. Germline V CDR1 and CDR2: SGHVS, FQNEAQ. V trimming: 6 bases; J trimming: 0 bases; junction bases outside the gene matches: 11.

This clonotype was seen many times. The rearrangement joins TRBV7-9 to TRBJ1-6; 7 nucleotides line up with TRBD1. V lost 5 bases and J lost 7; bases outside the gene matches: 14. The CDR3 runs to 17 residues. Germline values: CDR1 SEHNR, CDR2 FQNEAQ (reference sequence). CDR3 DNA: TGTGCCAGCAGCCCCCAGGGCCGGGCAGGGGGGAATTCACCCCTCCACTTT. Residues: CASSPQGRAGGNSPLHF.